Listed below are T cell receptor beta chains from one sample, sequenced in a study of OX40 agonist ivuxolimab in advanced cancers. Generated by immunoSEQ multiplex PCR, the TCRdb table keeps only in-frame clones and is missing some. The data show about 62,000 clones, 85% seen once. This specimen consisted of CD4+ or CD8+ T cells sorted from blood, obtained in a trial of the OX40 agonist ivuxolimab. Receptors originate from an adult with an advanced solid tumor such as melanoma, head and neck, liver or kidney cancer. The CDR3 runs from the conserved cysteine through the conserved F or W. D genes are given only for firm matches. Size is omitted from some rows. Given values are once, few, many or a class for expanded clones.

d_gene | abundance | j_gene | v_gene | CDR3nt | CDR3aa
TRBD2 | NA | TRBJ2-3 | TRBV6-5 | TGTGCCAGCCGACCACTAGCGGGAGCGGAGGATACGCAGTATTTT | CASRPLAGAEDTQYF
NA | NA | TRBJ2-3 | TRBV7-2 | TGTGCCAGCAGCGGGGTAACTAGCACAGATACGCAGTATTTT | CASSGVTSTDTQYF
NA | NA | TRBJ1-1 | TRBV18 | TGTGCCAGCTCACCTCGTGATGCCTCTGAAGCTTTCTTT | CASSPRDASEAFF
TRBD1 | NA | TRBJ1-5 | TRBV30 | TGTGCCTGCGAAGCCCAGGGGGGCAATCAGCCCCAGCATTTT | CACEAQGGNQPQHF
NA | NA | TRBJ2-7 | TRBV7-8 | TGTGCCAGCAGCTCAACGTACAGGGAAGGGCAGTACTTC | CASSSTYREGQYF
NA | NA | TRBJ2-1 | TRBV7-9 | TGTGCCAGCAGCTTTACGGGACTCAGCTACAATGAGCAGTTCTTC | CASSFTGLSYNEQFF
TRBD2 | NA | TRBJ2-1 | TRBV4-1 | TGCGCCAGCAGCCAATCTGCGGGGAGGGTAAATGAGCAGTTCTTC | CASSQSAGRVNEQFF
TRBD1 | NA | TRBJ2-5 | TRBV7-2 | TGTGCCAGCAGCTGGGCACAGGGGGCAGAGACCCAGTACTTC | CASSWAQGAETQYF
TRBD1 | NA | TRBJ2-5 | TRBV6-1 | TGTGCCAGCAGTGAGGACAGGGTGTGGGAGACCCAGTACTTC | CASSEDRVWETQYF
NA | few | TRBJ2-3 | TRBV5-6 | TGTGCCAGCAGTATGGGTGGTGTCACAGATACGCAGTATTTT | CASSMGGVTDTQYF
NA | NA | TRBJ2-1 | TRBV6-5 | TGTGCCAGCAGTTTGTCGGCACCTTCCTACAATGAGCAGTTCTTC | CASSLSAPSYNEQFF
NA | NA | TRBJ1-5 | TRBV4-2 | TGTGCCAGCAGCCAAGAAAGGAACAATCAGCCCCAGCATTTT | CASSQERNNQPQHF
NA | NA | TRBJ1-3 | TRBV7-2 | TGTGCCAGCAGCTTCGTAGGGGGGCCTGGAAACACCATATATTTT | CASSFVGGPGNTIYF
NA | NA | TRBJ1-5 | TRBV5-1 | TGCGCCAGCAGATCCGGGACCCAGCTTGATCAGCCCCAGCATTTT | CASRSGTQLDQPQHF
NA | NA | TRBJ2-4 | TRBV11-2 | TGTGCCAGCAGCGGAATTGGGGGGTACGGCATTCAGTACTTC | CASSGIGGYGIQYF
NA | NA | TRBJ2-7 | TRBV25-1 | TGTGCCAGCAGTGCCCAGTCCTACGAGCAGTACTTC | CASSAQSYEQYF
NA | NA | TRBJ2-7 | TRBV7-9 | TGTGCCAGCAGCCGCGGATACCTCGCCGACGAGCAGTACTTC | CASSRGYLADEQYF
NA | NA | TRBJ2-5 | TRBV7-8 | TGTGCCAGCGCTCGGGTAGAGACCCAGTACTTC | CASARVETQYF
TRBD2 | NA | TRBJ2-1 | TRBV2 | TGTGCCAGCAGAGGGACTAGCGGAACCTACAATGAGCAGTTCTTC | CASRGTSGTYNEQFF
NA | NA | TRBJ2-7 | TRBV18 | TGTGCCAGCTCAACCGGACAGGGAGGGTACGAGCAGTACTTC | CASSTGQGGYEQYF
TRBD1 | NA | TRBJ1-2 | TRBV5-6 | TGTGCCAGCAGCCGGGACAGGGACTATGGCTACACCTTC | CASSRDRDYGYTF
TRBD2 | NA | TRBJ2-7 | TRBV30 | TGTGCCTGGAGTGGAGGTCTAGCGGGCTACGAGCAGTACTTC | CAWSGGLAGYEQYF
TRBD1 | NA | TRBJ2-3 | TRBV5-4 | TGTGCCAGCAGCCAGAGGGGGACAGGGGGCGCAGGAGATACGCAGTATTTT | CASSQRGTGGAGDTQYF
NA | NA | TRBJ2-1 | TRBV5-1 | TGCGCCAGCAGCTTACACAATGAGCAGTTCTTC | CASSLHNEQFF
TRBD1 | few | TRBJ1-5 | TRBV9 | TGTGCCAGCAGCGGAGGCGACAGGGGGCCCCAGCATTTT | CASSGGDRGPQHF
NA | NA | TRBJ1-3 | TRBV2 | TGTGCCAGCAGTAAAGAGGGGGGAAACACCATATATTTT | CASSKEGGNTIYF
NA | NA | TRBJ1-2 | TRBV27 | TGTGCCAGCAGGCCTACTGGGGGCAATGGCTACACCTTC | CASRPTGGNGYTF
NA | NA | TRBJ1-5 | TRBV19 | TGTGCCAGTAGAGACAGGAGGGGGGATCAGCCCCAGCATTTT | CASRDRRGDQPQHF